This record covers a single T cell receptor beta chain. The germline gives CDR1 SGDLS, CDR2 YYNGEE. V lost 0 bases and J lost 1, with 10 bases in between. The CDR3 is made up of 15 amino acids. Using immunoSEQ multiplex PCR, the repertoire was profiled, and TCRdb retains in-frame clones only, with some absent. This sample has 100,000 or so clones, with about nine tenths found just once. This sample was taken from a study of OX40 agonist ivuxolimab in advanced cancers. The chain has TRBV9 and TRBJ1-1; TRBD1 might be the D (5 bases). The sequence was obtained from an adult with an advanced solid tumor such as melanoma, head and neck, liver or kidney cancer. Sequences were derived from CD4+ or CD8+ T cells sorted from blood, sampled in a trial of the OX40 agonist ivuxolimab. The CDR3 DNA follows: TGTGCCAGCAGCGTAGATATGGGGACGAACACTGAAGCTTTCTTT. Amino acids: CASSVDMGTNTEAFF.